This T cell receptor (beta chain) was sequenced for a study of shared clonotypes between healthy human individuals. Whole-study results and caveats: Naive subsets usually exceeded memory subsets in estimated richness. The represented genetic and exposure-history diversity was limited by the small number of donors. With a few donors compared, around 4.7% of naive CD4 clonotypes were shared.

Division of CD4+ cells produced a CD45RA+ naive subset and a CD45RA-negative memory subset. This clone was observed once. As yet, its antigen is unknown. Germline V lookup: CDR1 SGHTA, CDR2 FQGNSA. The CDR3 runs 14 residues. V lost 6 bases to trimming and J lost 8 bases, with 19 bases between them. Sequenced by immunoSEQ multiplex PCR; TCRdb stores in-frame clones only, minus some. The table lists approximately 330,000 clones, roughly 70% of them singletons. The sample consisted of memory CD4+ T cells sorted from blood. The subset is: CD45RA-negative fraction. This sequence originates from a man aged 30-40 years in good health. The rearrangement uses TRBV7-2 and TRBJ1-1; the D is unclear. CDR3 sequence (DNA): TGTGCCAGCAGATTTGGGTCCCCCAACGTCGAAGCTTTCTTT. Amino acids: CASRFGSPNVEAFF. Together with reference TRBV7-2 and TRBJ1-1, the CDR3 gives the full variable domain: GAGVSQSPSNKVTEKGKDVELRCDPISGHTALYWYRQSLGQGLEFLIYFQGNSAPDKSGLPSDRFSAERTGGSVSTLTIQRTQQEDSAVYLCASRFGSPNVEAFFGQGTRLTVV.